These 5 T cell receptor beta chains share one sample of origin, sequenced in a study of blood T cell repertoires in COVID-19. Measured with immunoSEQ multiplex PCR; TCRdb has only the in-frame clones, and not every one. Here the sample spans a few hundred thousand clones, nearly 90% being singletons. The specimen was peripheral blood. These receptors originate from a woman aged 40-49 years with COVID-19, enrolled during active disease.

The V call is TRBV5-4, the J call TRBJ2-7, with D unresolved. Germline CDR1 and CDR2: SGHNT and YYREEE (reference sequence). This CDR3 is built from 14 residues. Trimming took 4 bases from V and 2 from J, leaving 13 bases between them. Here the CDR3 DNA reads TGTGCCAGCAGCCTGGACCTAGTCGCCTACGAGCAGTACTTC. Encoded protein: CASSLDLVAYEQYF.

The chain carries TRBV7-2 and TRBJ2-2; 9 bases are a match to TRBD1. The V segment lost 5 bases and the J segment 6 bases; nucleotides outside the gene matches: 4. Germline loops: CDR1 SGHTA, CDR2 FQGNSA. The CDR3 consists of 14 residues. The CDR3 sequence is CASSLRTGAGELFF. The CDR3 DNA sequence: TGTGCCAGCAGCCTTAGGACAGGGGCCGGGGAGCTGTTTTTT.

The chain links TRBV5-8 to TRBJ1-1; maybe TRBD1 (5 bases). V lost 4 bases and J lost 6, with 19 bases in between. The germline gives CDR1 SGHTS, CDR2 YDEGEE. This CDR3 region has 15 residues. CDR3 nucleotide sequence: TGTGCCAGCAGCCCCCTGGGGGGGTTAACCCCTGAAGCTTTCTTT. This translates into CASSPLGGLTPEAFF.

V usage is TRBV29-1 and J usage is TRBJ1-1, with D possibly TRBD1 on 5 matching bases. The V end was cut by 7 bases, the J end by 1 base, with 13 bases between. Germline V gives CDR1 SQVTM, CDR2 ANQGSEA. CDR3 length: 13 residues. CDR3 residues: CSASTRANTEAFF. The CDR3 DNA follows: TGCAGCGCTTCAACCAGGGCGAACACTGAAGCTTTCTTT.

The CDR3 here is CASSLVTGPGYTF. The CDR3 DNA reads TGTGCCAGCAGCTTGGTGACAGGCCCTGGCTACACCTTC. The chain has TRBV5-4 and TRBJ1-2; tentative D call: TRBD1 (6 bases). Trimming took off 0 bases at V and 7 bases at J, with 10 bases between the two ends. This CDR3 is 13 amino acids long. Per germline, CDR1 SGHNT and CDR2 YYREEE (reference sequence).